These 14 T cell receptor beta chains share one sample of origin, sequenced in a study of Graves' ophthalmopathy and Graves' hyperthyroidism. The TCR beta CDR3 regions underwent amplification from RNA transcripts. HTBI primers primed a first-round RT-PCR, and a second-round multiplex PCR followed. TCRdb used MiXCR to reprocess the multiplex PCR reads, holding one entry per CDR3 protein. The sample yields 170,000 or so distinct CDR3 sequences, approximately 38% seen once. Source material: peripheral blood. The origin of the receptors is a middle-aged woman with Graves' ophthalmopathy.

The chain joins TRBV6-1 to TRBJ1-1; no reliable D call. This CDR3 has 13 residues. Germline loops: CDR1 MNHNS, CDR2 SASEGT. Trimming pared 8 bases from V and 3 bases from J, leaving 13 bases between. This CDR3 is CASGSEPYTEAFF. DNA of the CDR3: TGTGCCAGCGGGTCGGAGCCGTACACTGAAGCTTTCTTT.

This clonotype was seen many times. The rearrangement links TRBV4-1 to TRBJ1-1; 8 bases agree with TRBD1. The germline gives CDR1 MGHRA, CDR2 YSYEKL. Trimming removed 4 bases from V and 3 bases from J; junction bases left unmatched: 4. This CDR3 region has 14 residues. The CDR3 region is CASSRSQGDTEAFF. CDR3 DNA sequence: TGCGCCAGCAGCCGGTCACAGGGGGACACTGAAGCTTTCTTT.

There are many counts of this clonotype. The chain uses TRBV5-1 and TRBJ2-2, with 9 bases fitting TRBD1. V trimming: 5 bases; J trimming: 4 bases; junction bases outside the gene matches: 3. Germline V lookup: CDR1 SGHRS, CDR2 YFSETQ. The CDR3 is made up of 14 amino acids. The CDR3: CASRGTGSTGELFF. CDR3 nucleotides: TGCGCCAGCAGAGGGACAGGGAGCACCGGGGAGCTGTTTTTT.

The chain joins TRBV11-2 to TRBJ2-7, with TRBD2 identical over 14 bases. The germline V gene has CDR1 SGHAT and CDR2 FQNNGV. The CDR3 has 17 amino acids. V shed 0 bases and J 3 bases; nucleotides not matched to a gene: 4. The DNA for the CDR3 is TGTGCCAGCAGCTTAGACTCGGGACTAGCGGGAGTCTACGAGCAGTACTTC. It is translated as CASSLDSGLAGVYEQYF.

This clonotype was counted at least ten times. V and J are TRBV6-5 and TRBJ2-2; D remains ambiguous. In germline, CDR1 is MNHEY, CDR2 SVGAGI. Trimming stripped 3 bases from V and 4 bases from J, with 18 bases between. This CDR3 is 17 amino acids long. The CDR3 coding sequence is TGTGCCAGCAGTTATACGGAAGCGAGTAGTCGCACCGGGGAGCTGTTTTTT. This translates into CASSYTEASSRTGELFF.

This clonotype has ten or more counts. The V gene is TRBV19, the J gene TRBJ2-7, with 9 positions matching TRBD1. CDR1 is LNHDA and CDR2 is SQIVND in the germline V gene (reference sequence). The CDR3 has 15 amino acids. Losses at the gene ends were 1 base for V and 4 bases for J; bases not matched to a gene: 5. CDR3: CASSIAGQGAYEQYF. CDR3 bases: TGTGCCAGTAGTATAGCGGGACAGGGAGCTTACGAGCAGTACTTC.

CDR3: CATKTSGPGEQYF. In DNA, the CDR3 is TGCGCCACCAAGACTAGCGGGCCGGGCGAGCAGTACTTC. The genes are TRBV10-1 and TRBJ2-7; 10 bases are shared with TRBD2. Germline-derived CDR1 and CDR2 are WNHNN and SYGVQD (reference sequence). The length of the CDR3 is 13 residues. Trimming removed 10 bases from V and 6 bases from J; junction bases left unmatched: 9.

The CDR3 DNA reads TGTGCCAGCAGCCAACGGGCAGATGGGGATAAGACCCAGTACTTC. Protein product: CASSQRADGDKTQYF. This chain uses TRBV7-2 with TRBJ2-5, with D hard to call. Germline assignment: CDR1 SGHTA and CDR2 FQGNSA. The CDR3 is made up of 15 amino acids. V was pared by 5 bases and J by 6 bases, with 19 bases between.

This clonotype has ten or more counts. CDR3 in DNA: TGTGCCAGCAGCGTAAATTCGGTGAAGCGGGGGGACCAAGAGACCCAGTACTTC. Translated: CASSVNSVKRGDQETQYF. V usage is TRBV9 and J usage is TRBJ2-5; TRBD2 matches 9 bases. The V gene's germline CDR1 is SGDLS and CDR2 YYNGEE. The CDR3 covers 18 residues. V lost 1 base to trimming and J lost 0 bases; unmatched junction nucleotides: 10.

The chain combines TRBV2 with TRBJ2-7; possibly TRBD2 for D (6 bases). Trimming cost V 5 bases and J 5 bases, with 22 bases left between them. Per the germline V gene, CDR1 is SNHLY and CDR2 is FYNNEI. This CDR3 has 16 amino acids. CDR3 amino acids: CASSYPQEWGGDEQYF. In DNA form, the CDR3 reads TGTGCCAGCAGTTACCCTCAGGAGTGGGGAGGCGACGAGCAGTACTTC.

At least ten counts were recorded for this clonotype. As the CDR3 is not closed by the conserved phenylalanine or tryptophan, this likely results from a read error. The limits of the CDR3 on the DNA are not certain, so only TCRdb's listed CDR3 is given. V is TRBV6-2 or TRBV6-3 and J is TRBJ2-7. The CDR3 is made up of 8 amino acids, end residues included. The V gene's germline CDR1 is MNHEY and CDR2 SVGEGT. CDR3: CASSYYLG.

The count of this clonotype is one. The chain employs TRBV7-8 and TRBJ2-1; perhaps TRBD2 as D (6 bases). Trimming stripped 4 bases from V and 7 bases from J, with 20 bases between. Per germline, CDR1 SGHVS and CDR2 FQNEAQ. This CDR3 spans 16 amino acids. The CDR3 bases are TGTGCCAGCAGCTCATCCCCAGCGGGTGGTGGAAATGAGCAGTTCTTC. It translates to CASSSSPAGGGNEQFF.

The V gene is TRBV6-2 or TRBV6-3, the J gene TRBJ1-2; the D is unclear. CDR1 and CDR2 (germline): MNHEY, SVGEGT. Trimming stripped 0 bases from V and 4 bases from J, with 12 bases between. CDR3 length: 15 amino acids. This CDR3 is CASSYSLSSVYGYTF. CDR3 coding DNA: TGTGCCAGCAGTTACTCGCTCAGTTCTGTCTATGGCTACACCTTC.

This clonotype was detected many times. CDR3 sequence: CASSIVGAGYGMNTEAFF. For the CDR3, the DNA is TGTGCCAGTAGTATAGTTGGGGCAGGGTATGGAATGAACACTGAAGCTTTCTTT. This sequence joins TRBV19 and TRBJ1-1; maybe TRBD1 (5 bases). The CDR3 is 18 residues long. Germline V lookup: CDR1 LNHDA, CDR2 SQIVND (reference sequence). V dropped 1 base and J dropped 0 bases, with 18 bases sitting between them. Combining the CDR3 with reference TRBV19 and TRBJ1-1 gives the whole variable domain DGGITQSPKYLFRKEGQNVTLSCEQNLNHDAMYWYRQDPGQGLRLIYYSQIVNDFQKGDIAEGYSVSREKKESFPLTVTSAQKNPTAFYLCASSIVGAGYGMNTEAFFGQGTRLTVV.